The 9 T cell receptor beta chains listed next were all sequenced from one sample in a study of response to subunit inactivated influenza vaccine. TCRdb recomputed calls from the RT-PCR reads with MiXCR, one row per CDR3 protein. The table has 550,000 to 650,000 distinct CDR3 sequences, approximately 12% seen once. Sequencing used PBMCs from blood, obtained on the day of vaccination. The source is a man aged 45 to 65 who received an inactivated influenza vaccine.

This clonotype was seen ten or more times. The chain uses TRBV27 and TRBJ1-6, with D possibly TRBD1 on 5 matching bases. V lost 4 bases, J lost 6 bases, and 13 bases lay in between. The CDR3 is 15 residues long. The germline CDR1 and CDR2 sequences are MNHEY and SMNVEV (reference sequence). The CDR3 is CASSSRTGGNSPLHF. CDR3 bases: TGTGCCAGCAGTTCCCGAACCGGGGGTAATTCACCCCTCCACTTT.

The genes are TRBV5-1 and TRBJ2-7, with D tentatively TRBD2 (5 bases). CDR1 is SGHRS and CDR2 is YFSETQ in the germline V gene. The CDR3 spans 17 residues. The V end was cut by 1 base, the J end by 0 bases, with 17 bases between. The CDR3 region has the DNA TGCGCCAGCAGCTTGTACCCGGGCACTAGGAGCTCCTACGAGCAGTACTTC. It codes for CASSLYPGTRSSYEQYF.

The chain links TRBV20-1 to TRBJ2-1, with D perhaps matching TRBD2 (6 bases). V gave up 3 bases and J gave up 7 bases, with 16 bases separating them. Germline values: CDR1 DFQATT, CDR2 SNEGSKA (reference sequence). CDR3 length equals 14 residues. The CDR3: CSASRGSPGNEQFF. Here the CDR3 DNA reads TGCAGTGCTAGCCGGGGGTCGCCGGGGAATGAGCAGTTCTTC.

The table lists this clonotype with a few counts. The CDR3 here is CASSFRLGRQGAPTEQFF. The CDR3 DNA reads as TGTGCCAGCAGCTTCCGGTTGGGACGACAGGGGGCTCCAACTGAGCAGTTCTTC. The chain uses TRBV11-2 and TRBJ2-1, with 10 bases lining up with TRBD1. This CDR3 spans 18 amino acids. CDR1 SGHAT and CDR2 FQNNGV come from the germline V gene. After removal of 3 bases from V and 9 bases from J, the junction contained 17 bases not matched to a gene. Variable domain in full (rest from reference TRBV11-2 and TRBJ2-1): EAGVAQSPRYKIIEKRQSVAFWCNPISGHATLYWYQQILGQGPKLLIQFQNNGVVDDSQLPKDRFSAERLKGVDSTLKIQPAKLEDSAVYLCASSFRLGRQGAPTEQFFGPGTRLTVL.

This clonotype was seen only a few times. The chain has TRBV19 and TRBJ2-1; weak D call: TRBD2 (6 bases). Trimming took 3 bases from V and 2 from J, leaving 11 bases between them. The CDR3 sequence is 15 residues long. CDR1 is LNHDA and CDR2 is SQIVND in the germline V gene (reference sequence). The CDR3 here is CASSMLSGTYNEQFF. The DNA for the CDR3 is TGTGCCAGTAGTATGCTTAGCGGAACCTACAATGAGCAGTTCTTC.

At least ten counts were recorded for this clonotype. The chain carries TRBV5-6 and TRBJ2-1; 13 bases line up with TRBD2. The CDR3 totals 19 residues. The germline CDR1 and CDR2 sequences are SGHDT and YYEEEE. V gave up 4 bases and J gave up 1 base; unmatched junction bases: 11. Written as DNA, the CDR3 is TGTGCCAGCAGCAAACTAACTAGCGGGGGGGCCTTATCCTACAATGAGCAGTTCTTC. Protein: CASSKLTSGGALSYNEQFF.

This clonotype was counted only a few times. The chain uses TRBV12-5 and TRBJ2-2, with TRBD1 matching over 7 bases. CDR3 length: 15 residues. With 0 bases clipped from V and 4 bases from J, the junction kept 2 bases outside the gene matches. The germline gives CDR1 LGHNT, CDR2 FRNRAP. In DNA, the CDR3 is TGTGCTAGTGGTTTGGTCGCAGGGGGCACCGGGGAGCTGTTTTTT. As protein: CASGLVAGGTGELFF.

This clonotype was counted between two and nine times. The chain is built from TRBV7-9 and TRBJ2-1, with 7 positions matching TRBD1. Germline trimming cut 5 bases from V and 4 bases from J; bases unmatched to any gene: 8. The CDR3 runs 15 residues. Germline assignment: CDR1 SEHNR and CDR2 FQNEAQ (reference sequence). The CDR3 sequence: CASSPTGDRYNEQFF. The CDR3 bases are TGTGCCAGCAGCCCCACAGGGGACCGATACAATGAGCAGTTCTTC.

J is TRBJ1-5 and V is TRBV20-1; 7 positions match TRBD1. This CDR3 region has 13 residues. Germline assignment: CDR1 DFQATT and CDR2 SNEGSKA (reference sequence). V gave up 8 bases and J gave up 6 bases; unmatched junction bases: 10. The CDR3 loop is CSPHRGTGQPQHF. CDR3 DNA sequence: TGCAGTCCACACAGGGGAACGGGTCAGCCCCAGCATTTT.